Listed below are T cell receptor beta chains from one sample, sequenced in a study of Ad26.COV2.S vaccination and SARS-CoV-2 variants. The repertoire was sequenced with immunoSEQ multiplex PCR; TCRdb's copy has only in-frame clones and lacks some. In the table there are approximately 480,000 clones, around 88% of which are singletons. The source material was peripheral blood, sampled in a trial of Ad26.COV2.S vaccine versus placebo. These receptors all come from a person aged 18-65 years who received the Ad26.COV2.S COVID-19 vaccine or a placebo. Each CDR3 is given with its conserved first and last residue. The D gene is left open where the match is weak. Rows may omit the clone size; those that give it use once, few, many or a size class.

TGTGCCACCGAAACGGGGTCCAAGATTGGGTACGAGCAGTACTTC | CATETGSKIGYEQYF | NA | TRBV24-1 | NA | TRBJ2-7
TGCGCCAGCGGGCCCGGACCGCTCGTCTATGGCTACACCTTC | CASGPGPLVYGYTF | NA | TRBV5-1 | NA | TRBJ1-2
TGCAGCGTTGAAGAACCGGGGGTAGCTTTCTTT | CSVEEPGVAFF | NA | TRBV29-1 | NA | TRBJ1-1
TGTGCCAGCAGCGCCCCGGGACAGCAAAATGAAAAACTGTTTTTT | CASSAPGQQNEKLFF | TRBD1 | TRBV9 | NA | TRBJ1-4
TGTGCCAGCCGGCCGGGACTAGCGGCCACCGGGGAGCTGTTTTTT | CASRPGLAATGELFF | TRBD2 | TRBV28 | once | TRBJ2-2
TGTGCCAGCAGGCGAAACGGACAGGGTATGGAAGAGACCCAGTACTTC | CASRRNGQGMEETQYF | TRBD1 | TRBV27 | few | TRBJ2-5
TGTGCCAGCAGTCTCCGCCCCGGGGAGCTGTTTTTT | CASSLRPGELFF | NA | TRBV12-3/TRBV12-4 | NA | TRBJ2-2
TGTGCCAGCAGTCCAACAGGGGGCGCCTGGGGCTACACCTTC | CASSPTGGAWGYTF | TRBD1 | TRBV27 | NA | TRBJ1-2
TGTGCCAGCAGTCCGACAGGGGGCTACTATGGCTACACCTTC | CASSPTGGYYGYTF | TRBD1 | TRBV27 | NA | TRBJ1-2
TGTGCCAGCAGCCGGACAGTGCCTCTTAGCAATCAGCCCCAGCATTTT | CASSRTVPLSNQPQHF | NA | TRBV14 | NA | TRBJ1-5
TGTGCCAGCCAAGGGTCCTATGGCTACACCTTC | CASQGSYGYTF | NA | TRBV2 | NA | TRBJ1-2
TGTGCCAGCAGTTACTACAAGGATCAGCCCCAGCATTTT | CASSYYKDQPQHF | NA | TRBV6-6 | NA | TRBJ1-5
TGTGCCAGCAGCTCTGAGGGCACCGGGGAGCTGTTTTTT | CASSSEGTGELFF | NA | TRBV5-4 | NA | TRBJ2-2
TGTGCCAGCAGCCACCCGATTCGTGGGCGAAGGAATTCACCCCTCCACTTT | CASSHPIRGRRNSPLHF | NA | TRBV3-1/TRBV3-2 | NA | TRBJ1-6
TGTGCCAGCAGCTTGCAAGCGGATGGCTACACCTTC | CASSLQADGYTF | NA | TRBV5-5 | NA | TRBJ1-2
TGTGCCAGCAGCTTAGGGGGCGCTAATGGCTACACCTTC | CASSLGGANGYTF | NA | TRBV11-2 | NA | TRBJ1-2
TGTGCCAGCAGTGAACTAGGGACGAGCTCCTACAATGAGCAGTTCTTC | CASSELGTSSYNEQFF | NA | TRBV6-1 | NA | TRBJ2-1
TGTGCCAGCAACCCCGACAGGGGTAGTGGCTACACCTTC | CASNPDRGSGYTF | TRBD1 | TRBV12-3/TRBV12-4 | NA | TRBJ1-2
TGCGCCAGCAGCCTGGAAGGACAGGGTTTTCGAACTGAAGCTTTCTTT | CASSLEGQGFRTEAFF | TRBD1 | TRBV4-1 | NA | TRBJ1-1
TGTGCCAGTAGCGTGGTGACTGGGGCCGGGGAGCTGTTTTTT | CASSVVTGAGELFF | NA | TRBV19 | NA | TRBJ2-2
TGTGCCAGCAGTTTAGGAGGGTCCGCCTACGAGCAGTACTTC | CASSLGGSAYEQYF | NA | TRBV28 | NA | TRBJ2-7
TGTGCCGGATCCGGGGACAGGCGTGGAAACACCATATATTTT | CAGSGDRRGNTIYF | TRBD1 | TRBV2 | few | TRBJ1-3
TGTGCCAGTAGTAATGACAGGGGAGGTTCCTACGAGCAGTACTTC | CASSNDRGGSYEQYF | TRBD1 | TRBV19 | NA | TRBJ2-7
TGTGCCAGCAGCCTCAGCCCCGGGTTGTCAGATACGCAGTATTTT | CASSLSPGLSDTQYF | NA | TRBV11-3 | NA | TRBJ2-3
TGTGCCAGCAGCCACTCGGGCGGGGAGCTGTTTTTT | CASSHSGGELFF | NA | TRBV5-4 | NA | TRBJ2-2
TGTGCCAGCAGCGTGGGGGGCGGGACGGGCTACGAGCAGTACTTC | CASSVGGGTGYEQYF | NA | TRBV9 | NA | TRBJ2-7
TGCGCCAGCAGCCAAGTGGGGGATAAAGCTTTCTTT | CASSQVGDKAFF | NA | TRBV4-1 | NA | TRBJ1-1
TGTGCCAGTAGTATCTCCCTGGGGTCCCCTTGGGGCTACACCTTC | CASSISLGSPWGYTF | NA | TRBV19 | NA | TRBJ1-2
TGTGCCTGGGGGGGACAGGGCACTGAAGCTTTCTTT | CAWGGQGTEAFF | TRBD1 | TRBV30 | NA | TRBJ1-1
TGTGCCACCAGCAGAGATTGGGGGATGGGAGGCAATCAGCCCCAGCATTTT | CATSRDWGMGGNQPQHF | NA | TRBV15 | NA | TRBJ1-5
TGTGCCAGCAGCCCTAGCCCCGGTGGGATTCGGCAACTAGACGAGCAGTACTTC | CASSPSPGGIRQLDEQYF | NA | TRBV9 | NA | TRBJ2-7
TGCAGTGCTAGTAATCAGCGGAGGGTGGCTGGTGAGCAGTTCTTC | CSASNQRRVAGEQFF | NA | TRBV20-1 | NA | TRBJ2-1
TGTGCCAGCTCACCAGTTGGGGGGGCGAACACCGGGGAGCTGTTTTTT | CASSPVGGANTGELFF | TRBD2 | TRBV18 | NA | TRBJ2-2
TGTGCCAGCAGTCCCTGGGGGGGCCTGAATCAACCCCAGCATTTT | CASSPWGGLNQPQHF | NA | TRBV6-5 | once | TRBJ1-5
TGTGCCAGCAGTGAAGGACTACCGTACAATGAGCAGTTCTTC | CASSEGLPYNEQFF | NA | TRBV2 | NA | TRBJ2-1
TGCGCCAGCAGTTCCACATTGGGGGAGAGTGGCTACACCTTC | CASSSTLGESGYTF | NA | TRBV5-1 | few | TRBJ1-2
TGTGCCAGCAGCCAAGATGGCGGGAGGTGGGATGAGCAGTTCTTC | CASSQDGGRWDEQFF | TRBD2 | TRBV3-1/TRBV3-2 | once | TRBJ2-1
TGCACCAGCAGCCCACGTAGTCGGGAAGCCTCAGGTGAATACGAGCAGTACTTC | CTSSPRSREASGEYEQYF | NA | TRBV1 | NA | TRBJ2-7
TGTGCCAGTAGTTCTCACGGGGAGCAGTACTTC | CASSSHGEQYF | NA | TRBV19 | NA | TRBJ2-7
TGTGCCAGCAGCCAAGCGGATACTGAAGCTTTCTTT | CASSQADTEAFF | NA | TRBV3-1/TRBV3-2 | NA | TRBJ1-1
TGCAGTGCTAGAGGCCCGAGCGAGCAGTACTTC | CSARGPSEQYF | NA | TRBV20-1 | few | TRBJ2-7
TGTGCCTGGAGTGCGACGGCGAACACTGAAGCTTTCTTT | CAWSATANTEAFF | NA | TRBV30 | NA | TRBJ1-1
TGTGCCAGCAGTACCGCTAGCGGGAGATTTGAGACCCAGTACTTC | CASSTASGRFETQYF | TRBD2 | TRBV7-2 | NA | TRBJ2-5
TGCGCCAGCACCCCGTCTAGCGGTTACAATGAGCAGTTCTTC | CASTPSSGYNEQFF | TRBD2 | TRBV5-1 | once | TRBJ2-1
TGTGCCAGCAGGAGAGAGGGGGGGGCGAGGACTGAAGCTTTCTTT | CASRREGGARTEAFF | NA | TRBV28 | NA | TRBJ1-1
TGCGCCAGCAGCTTTAGCGGAAACACCGGGGAGCTGTTTTTT | CASSFSGNTGELFF | NA | TRBV5-1 | few | TRBJ2-2
TGTGCCAGCAGCTTCCGTTACGAGCAGTACTTC | CASSFRYEQYF | NA | TRBV7-2 | NA | TRBJ2-7
TGTGCCACCACAGATACGCAGTATTTT | CATTDTQYF | NA | TRBV24-1 | NA | TRBJ2-3
TGTGCCAGCAGCAAAGAAACTAACTATGGCTACACCTTC | CASSKETNYGYTF | NA | TRBV7-3 | NA | TRBJ1-2
TGTGCCAGCTCCCGTTCTGGAAACACCATATATTTT | CASSRSGNTIYF | NA | TRBV28 | NA | TRBJ1-3
TGTGCCAGCAGCCGAGGACAGGGAAATCAGCCCCAGCATTTT | CASSRGQGNQPQHF | TRBD1 | TRBV5-6 | NA | TRBJ1-5
TGTGCCAGCAGTTACGAGGGGACCCCTCCCGGCTACACCTTC | CASSYEGTPPGYTF | NA | TRBV6-2/TRBV6-3 | once | TRBJ1-2
TGTGCCAGCAGCTTTCTTCAGGGGGTCGTCCACGAGCAGTACTTC | CASSFLQGVVHEQYF | TRBD1 | TRBV5-8 | NA | TRBJ2-7
TGCGCCAGCAGCCAAGATAGGGGCGCCGGGGACACTGAAGCTTTCTTT | CASSQDRGAGDTEAFF | NA | TRBV4-3 | once | TRBJ1-1